The clone carrying this TCR beta chain was seen a few times. The antigen remains unidentified. This CDR3 comprises 12 residues. Germline V CDR1 and CDR2: MGHDK, SYGVNS. The ends were cut back, 7 bases at V and 6 bases at J, with 9 bases in the middle. This sample is drawn from a study of T cell repertoires in cytomegalovirus infection. At the level of the study: The public TCR beta signatures pointed to both CMV infection and matching HLA type.

General study findings and limits: Summed frequency of public TCR beta families distinguished CMV carriers with the relevant HLA. CMV-specific HLA-C-restricted TCR beta clonotypes dominated the ex vivo response.

TCRdb re-called the reads through MiXCR, storing one row per CDR3 protein. The sample contains about 740,000 distinct CDR3 sequences, roughly 36% of which appear only once. Material for sequencing was PBMCs. The chain uses TRBV25-1 and TRBJ1-4; the D gene is possibly TRBD1 (5 bases). The clonotype was recovered from a human donor in good health (CMV status not recorded). Some clones in this sample may be carry-over from other donors' samples. DNA for the CDR3: TGTGCCAGCACCACACAGGATGAAAAACTGTTTTTT. Translated, it gives CASTTQDEKLFF.